The rows below give T cell receptor beta chains drawn from one sample of a study of blood T cell repertoires in COVID-19. Libraries were prepared by immunoSEQ multiplex PCR; TCRdb keeps only in-frame clonotypes and omits some of them. This table has some 220,000 clones, 80% to 90% appearing once. Sequencing input: peripheral blood. Every receptor here comes from a man in his fifties with active or convalescent COVID-19. The CDR3 runs from the conserved cysteine through the conserved F or W. The order of the fields is D gene, V gene, clone size, J gene, CDR3 DNA, CDR3 protein. The D gene is left open where the match is weak. A clone size is listed for some rows: how often the clone was seen (once, few, many), or a class if it is expanded.

>.|TRBV7-4|.|TRBJ1-1
TGTGCCAGCAGCCCGGTGAATATGAACACTGAAGCTTTCTTT
CASSPVNMNTEAFF
>.|TRBV4-1|.|TRBJ1-4
TGCGCCAGCAGCCAAGTATCCACAGGTACCGAAAAACTGTTTTTT
CASSQVSTGTEKLFF
>TRBD1|TRBV5-1|.|TRBJ2-2
TGCGCCAGGTTATTCGGACAGGGGAACACCGGGGAGCTGTTTTTT
CARLFGQGNTGELFF
>.|TRBV11-2|.|TRBJ2-5
TGTGCCAGCAGCTTGATCTCTAGCGTGGAGACCCAGTACTTC
CASSLISSVETQYF
>.|TRBV7-9|.|TRBJ2-5
TGTGCCAGCAGCTTAGCGCAAGGGGTTCCCTTCCAAGAGACCCAGTACTTC
CASSLAQGVPFQETQYF
>.|TRBV19|.|TRBJ2-2
TGTGCCAGTAGTACGAGGATCGGGACTTCCGTCGGGGAGCTGTTTTTT
CASSTRIGTSVGELFF
>TRBD1|TRBV9|.|TRBJ2-1
TGTGCCAGCAGCGCCCTTTCCGACAGGGCTGGTAGGAATGAGCAGTTCTTC
CASSALSDRAGRNEQFF
>.|TRBV7-3|once|TRBJ2-5
TGTGCCAGCAGCTTAGGGATTACAGGACAAGAGACCCAGTACTTC
CASSLGITGQETQYF
>TRBD2|TRBV14|.|TRBJ2-3
TGTGCCAGCAGCCACCGACTAGCCCCAGTGGGCACAGATACGCAGTATTTT
CASSHRLAPVGTDTQYF
>TRBD1|TRBV27|few|TRBJ1-1
TGTGCCAGCAGTCCGATCCCGAACAACAGGGGGCTAACTGAAGCTTTCTTT
CASSPIPNNRGLTEAFF
>.|TRBV6-2/TRBV6-3|few|TRBJ1-5
TGTGCCAGCAGTTCCAGAAACAGCAATCAGCCCCAGCATTTT
CASSSRNSNQPQHF
>TRBD1|TRBV5-4|.|TRBJ2-4
TGTGCCAGCAGCTTGCAGGGGGCTGGAAACATTCAGTACTTC
CASSLQGAGNIQYF
>TRBD1|TRBV27|.|TRBJ2-7
TGTGCCAGCAGTTCAATCGACAGGGGGCACTCCTACGAGCAGTACTTC
CASSSIDRGHSYEQYF
>.|TRBV5-1|.|TRBJ2-5
TGCGCCAGCAGCTCACAAGAGACCCAGTACTTC
CASSSQETQYF
>.|TRBV3-1/TRBV3-2|many|TRBJ2-5
TGTGCCAGCAGCCAAGGAAACTTTCAGACCCAGTACTTC
CASSQGNFQTQYF
>TRBD1|TRBV5-1|few|TRBJ2-5
TGCGCCAGCAGCATGGGACAGGAAGAGACCCAGTACTTC
CASSMGQEETQYF